The rows below give T cell receptor beta chains drawn from one sample of a study of blood T cell repertoires in COVID-19. Libraries were prepared by immunoSEQ multiplex PCR; TCRdb keeps only in-frame clonotypes and omits some of them. The sample includes roughly 200,000 clones, roughly 91% seen only once; the top ten take approximately 5.6%. The sample taken for sequencing was peripheral blood. The receptor source for this set is a man aged 35 to 55 with active or convalescent COVID-19. The CDR3 runs from the conserved cysteine through the conserved F or W. The D gene is left open where the match is weak. The size entry is marked missing in some rows and otherwise reads once, few, many or a size class.

CDR3 DNA: TGTGCCAGCAGTGGGAGACAGGGAAGCTCTGGGGCCAACGTCCTGACTTTC
CDR3 protein: CASSGRQGSSGANVLTF
clone size: -
D gene: TRBD1
J gene: TRBJ2-6
V gene: TRBV6-1

CDR3 DNA: TGTGCCATCAGTGCGGGGTACGGCTACACCTTC
CDR3 protein: CAISAGYGYTF
clone size: -
D gene: -
J gene: TRBJ1-2
V gene: TRBV10-3

CDR3 DNA: TGTGCCAGCAGCGCCCGGACAGGGGAGGGAAAAACTGAAGCTTTCTTT
CDR3 protein: CASSARTGEGKTEAFF
clone size: -
D gene: TRBD1
J gene: TRBJ1-1
V gene: TRBV13

CDR3 DNA: TGTGCCAGTACCATACGGGGGGGATCTGGAAACACCATATATTTT
CDR3 protein: CASTIRGGSGNTIYF
clone size: -
D gene: -
J gene: TRBJ1-3
V gene: TRBV19

CDR3 DNA: TGTGCCACCAGTGAGAGGACTAGCGGGGGGGAATATAGCACAGATACGCAGTATTTT
CDR3 protein: CATSERTSGGEYSTDTQYF
clone size: -
D gene: TRBD2
J gene: TRBJ2-3
V gene: TRBV24-1

CDR3 DNA: TGTGCCAGCAAGGGCGGGAGGGTCCTGTGCTCAGAAAAAACAAAACGCTACGAGCAGTACTTC
CDR3 protein: CASKGGRVLCSEKTKRYEQYF
clone size: -
D gene: -
J gene: TRBJ2-7
V gene: TRBV21-1

CDR3 DNA: TGCGCCAGCAGCTTGGACGACGGGGGAGACTCCTACGAGCAGTACTTC
CDR3 protein: CASSLDDGGDSYEQYF
clone size: -
D gene: -
J gene: TRBJ2-7
V gene: TRBV5-1

CDR3 DNA: TGTGCCAGCAGTTTCAGGGGAATCAATTCACCCCTCCACTTT
CDR3 protein: CASSFRGINSPLHF
clone size: -
D gene: -
J gene: TRBJ1-6
V gene: TRBV27

CDR3 DNA: TGTGCCAGCAGTGAATTGGCCGAGGGTGAAGCTTTCTTT
CDR3 protein: CASSELAEGEAFF
clone size: -
D gene: -
J gene: TRBJ1-1
V gene: TRBV6-1

CDR3 DNA: TGTGCCAGTGCCAGAACGGGGGGGACTGAAGCTTTCTTT
CDR3 protein: CASARTGGTEAFF
clone size: -
D gene: -
J gene: TRBJ1-1
V gene: TRBV19

CDR3 DNA: TGTGCCAGCAGCCAAGGGTTACTAACAGGTTCGGCTGAAGCTTTCTTT
CDR3 protein: CASSQGLLTGSAEAFF
clone size: once
D gene: -
J gene: TRBJ1-1
V gene: TRBV3-1/TRBV3-2

CDR3 DNA: TGTGCCAGTAGTATAGATCGGGGGGCAGTCTATGGCTACACCTTC
CDR3 protein: CASSIDRGAVYGYTF
clone size: -
D gene: -
J gene: TRBJ1-2
V gene: TRBV19

CDR3 DNA: TGTGCCAGCAGTGAAGATGCGGACAGGGTCTATGGCTACACCTTC
CDR3 protein: CASSEDADRVYGYTF
clone size: -
D gene: TRBD1
J gene: TRBJ1-2
V gene: TRBV6-1

CDR3 DNA: TGTGCCAGCAGCTACCGGGACAGAGCCTATGGCTACACCTTC
CDR3 protein: CASSYRDRAYGYTF
clone size: -
D gene: TRBD1
J gene: TRBJ1-2
V gene: TRBV28

CDR3 DNA: TGTGCCAGCAGTTACGCGGGGCAGGGGGTTGGCTACACCTTC
CDR3 protein: CASSYAGQGVGYTF
clone size: -
D gene: TRBD1
J gene: TRBJ1-2
V gene: TRBV6-6

CDR3 DNA: TGCGCCAGCAGCCCGGGGACAGGGGGTAATTCACCCCTCCACTTT
CDR3 protein: CASSPGTGGNSPLHF
clone size: -
D gene: TRBD1
J gene: TRBJ1-6
V gene: TRBV5-1

CDR3 DNA: TGTGCCAGCAGTGACGGTAATCAGCCCCAGCATTTT
CDR3 protein: CASSDGNQPQHF
clone size: -
D gene: -
J gene: TRBJ1-5
V gene: TRBV25-1

CDR3 DNA: TGTGCCAGCAGCGTTCGAACAGGGGACTATGGCTACACCTTC
CDR3 protein: CASSVRTGDYGYTF
clone size: -
D gene: TRBD1
J gene: TRBJ1-2
V gene: TRBV7-2

CDR3 DNA: TGCGCCAGCAGCTTGCCCCCCAGCGCCGAGCAGTTCTTC
CDR3 protein: CASSLPPSAEQFF
clone size: -
D gene: -
J gene: TRBJ2-1
V gene: TRBV5-1

CDR3 DNA: TGTGCCAGCAGCTTGGTGGGAGCTAGCACAGATACGCAGTATTTT
CDR3 protein: CASSLVGASTDTQYF
clone size: -
D gene: -
J gene: TRBJ2-3
V gene: TRBV5-4

CDR3 DNA: TGTGCCATCTGCCCGACAGGGGAGGGGGATGAAGCTTTCTTT
CDR3 protein: CAICPTGEGDEAFF
clone size: -
D gene: TRBD1
J gene: TRBJ1-1
V gene: TRBV10-3

CDR3 DNA: TGTGCCAGTAGCCTCGACAGGGCGGGTGGAAACACCATATATTTT
CDR3 protein: CASSLDRAGGNTIYF
clone size: -
D gene: TRBD1
J gene: TRBJ1-3
V gene: TRBV19